A single sample gave rise to the 7 T cell receptor beta chains below, sequenced in a study of regulatory T cells in long-lasting Graves disease. Time point denoted: persistent/refractory GD, antithyroid drugs over 5 years with positive TRAb. Generation of the TCR library employed RNA extracted from PBMCs. HTBI primers from iRepertoire and Arm-PCR of CDR3 regions yielded the TCR beta libraries. TCRdb re-analysed the multiplex PCR reads in MiXCR, keeping a single row per CDR3 protein. The sample includes roughly 430,000 distinct CDR3 sequences, roughly 23% of them seen just once. Sequencing was performed on peripheral blood mononuclear cells (PBMCs), taken when the disease was refractory, from a patient treated with antithyroid drugs. The receptors come from a female donor with Graves disease.

This clonotype has at least ten counts. J is TRBJ2-7 and V is TRBV3-1; 12 bases match TRBD1. Trimming took 4 bases from V and 4 from J; bases not matched to a gene: 8. Germline loops: CDR1 LGHDT, CDR2 YNNKEL (reference sequence). This CDR3 is 16 amino acids long. The chain's CDR3 is CASSPTGQGALYEQYF. CDR3 DNA: TGTGCCAGCAGCCCCACGGGACAGGGGGCGCTTTACGAGCAGTACTTC.

The chain carries TRBV20-1 and TRBJ2-7; 11 nucleotides agree with TRBD2. The J segment lost 3 bases and the V segment lost 5 bases, leaving 9 bases of the junction unmatched. The CDR3 loop spans 15 amino acids. Looked up from germline, CDR1 is DFQATT and CDR2 is SNEGSKA (reference sequence). CDR3 coding DNA: TGCAGTGCTTCCCCCGGGACTAGCGGTTTCTACGAGCAGTACTTC. Its translation: CSASPGTSGFYEQYF.

The table lists this clonotype with a few counts. This rearrangement joins TRBV6-1 to TRBJ2-7; D might be TRBD1 (6 bases). The CDR3 has 14 amino acids. The ends were cut back, 7 bases at V and 2 bases at J, with 15 bases in the middle. Looked up from germline, CDR1 is MNHNS and CDR2 is SASEGT. The CDR3 reads CASKSGHGPYEQYF. The CDR3 DNA is TGTGCCAGCAAGTCGGGACACGGCCCCTACGAGCAGTACTTC.

This clonotype was observed at least ten times. V is TRBV29-1 and J is TRBJ1-1; D is perhaps TRBD1 (5 bases). Germline CDR1 reads SQVTM; CDR2 reads ANQGSEA. Trimming left V 6 bases short and J 0 bases short, with 17 bases between. This CDR3 comprises 15 residues. The CDR3 loop reads CSVRGDGGMNTEAFF. Written as DNA, the CDR3 is TGCAGCGTCCGAGGGGACGGGGGTATGAACACTGAAGCTTTCTTT.

A note on this clonotype: Since the CDR3 does not end with the conserved phenylalanine or tryptophan, this likely comes from a read error. V usage is TRBV29-1 and J usage is TRBJ2-7, with 10 bases identical to TRBD1. The CDR3 has 14 residues. Germline V gives CDR1 SQVTM, CDR2 ANQGSEA. J gave up 4 bases and V 1 base, and 4 bases lay outside the gene matches. The CDR3 nucleotides read TGCAGCGTTGAAGGGGGGGACAGGGGTTACGAGCAGTACCTC. As protein: CSVEGGDRGYEQYL.

The J gene is TRBJ2-7, the V gene TRBV29-1, with TRBD2 matching 11 bases. V dropped 6 bases and J dropped 0; count of bases not matched to a gene: 13. There are 17 residues in the CDR3. Germline V gene lookup returns CDR1 SQVTM and CDR2 ANQGSEA. The DNA for the CDR3 is TGCAGCGTCAACACGGTAACTAGCGGGAGAAGCTCCTACGAGCAGTACTTC. Amino acids: CSVNTVTSGRSSYEQYF.

This clonotype was counted at least ten times. This sequence joins TRBV28 and TRBJ1-1; D gene ambiguous. The CDR3 extends over 13 amino acids. V lost 11 bases, J lost 4 bases, and 17 bases lay in between. Germline loops: CDR1 MDHEN, CDR2 SYDVKM. The CDR3 sequence is CASTLTHLTEAFF. In nucleotides, the CDR3 is TGTGCCTCGACACTTACCCATCTCACTGAAGCTTTCTTT.